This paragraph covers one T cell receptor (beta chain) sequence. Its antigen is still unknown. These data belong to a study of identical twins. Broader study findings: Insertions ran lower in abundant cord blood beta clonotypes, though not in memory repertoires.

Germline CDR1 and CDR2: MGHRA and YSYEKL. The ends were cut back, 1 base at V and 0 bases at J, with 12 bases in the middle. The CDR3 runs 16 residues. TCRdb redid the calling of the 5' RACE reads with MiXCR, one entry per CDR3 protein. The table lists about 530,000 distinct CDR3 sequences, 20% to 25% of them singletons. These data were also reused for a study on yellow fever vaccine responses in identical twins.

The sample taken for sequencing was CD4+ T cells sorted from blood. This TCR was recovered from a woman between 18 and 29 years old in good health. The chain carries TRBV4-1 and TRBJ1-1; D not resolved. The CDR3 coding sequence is TGCGCCAGCAGCCAAGCTGCGGGAAGAATGAACACTGAAGCTTTCTTT. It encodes CASSQAAGRMNTEAFF.